Reported below is one T cell receptor (beta chain). The sample belongs to a study of blood T cell repertoires in COVID-19. Generated by immunoSEQ multiplex PCR, the TCRdb table keeps only in-frame clones and is missing some. The sample holds more than 110,000 clones, roughly 85% seen once. The V gene's germline CDR1 is MNHNY and CDR2 SVGAGI (reference sequence). The CDR3 has 16 amino acids. Trimming removed 5 bases at V and 4 bases at J, with 18 bases between. Source material: peripheral blood. The sequence was collected from a man between 60 and 75 years old with acute or convalescent COVID-19. This sequence joins TRBV6-6 and TRBJ1-3; unclear D gene. The CDR3 DNA reads TGTGCCAGCAGTCCCCCCCGGGGTTTGGAAGGAAACACCATATATTTT. This sequence encodes CASSPPRGLEGNTIYF.